This T cell receptor (beta chain) was recorded in a study of cytomegalovirus exposure and HLA in healthy donors (dated by TCRdb to 2016 to 2017). Regarding the study in general: According to an earlier analysis of 587 of the donors, about 179 million T cells yielded over 100 million unique TCR beta sequences and about 300 Gb of sequence data. A later analysis re-analyzed previously published TCR beta repertoires from hundreds of donors and added high-resolution HLA genotyping to study TCR occurrence patterns. Along with the 666-subject first cohort, a separate validation cohort of over a hundred different subjects was used. Donor age, sex, ethnicity and CMV serostatus were compiled together with the repertoire data. An early release that covered several hundred HLA-typed donors contained approximately 300 gigabases of sequencing data and 80 million or so unique TCR sequences. Every repertoire in the discovery cohort had been generated on one and the same sequencing platform. Roughly 5 DR-DQ haplotypes were treated as single units for association and clustering because of strong linkage in the cohort. The study used immunosequencing to profile the T cell repertoires of under 700 subjects and linked those repertoires to cytomegalovirus serostatus. To predict cytomegalovirus infection status, the study brought together high-throughput TCR immunosequencing, statistical association of individual TCRs with disease status, and machine learning. HLA typing included class I and class II loci at four-digit resolution. In an earlier analysis of 587 of the donors, high-throughput TCR beta sequencing was used to judge whether each TCR beta V gene segment behaved as functional or pseudogenic. Among 300 to 450 genotyped donors of the cohort, an average of around 240,000 unique TCR beta nucleotide sequences were sequenced per donor, roughly 20% of them non-productive. In the later analysis, no new phenotypic data were used to find candidate immune exposures; instead, reliance was placed on TCR beta sequences and their occurrence across donors. The number of typed donors differed by locus: about 629-630 for A, B, C, DRB1 and DQB1; some 500 for DQA1; over 600 for DPA1; and around 470 for DPB1. The study aimed to test whether cataloging public T cell receptors could reveal signatures of past pathogen exposure. Genome-wide SNP genotypes for about three fifths of the 666 donors were used in a later genetic analysis, which treated that subset as a discovery cohort. Among the roughly 400 genotyped donors, roughly 80% belonged to the genetic ancestry cluster associated with self-reported Caucasian donors. General findings and caveats noted by the study authors: Because HLA typing was unavailable for some donors at each locus, only the typed subset was used in association tests. A cluster of highly shared sequence variants was judged likely to be a technical artifact of the sequencing pipeline. A further reported finding was that TCR beta sequences accurately predicted the HLA-A and HLA-B alleles for most subjects in the first cohort. A total of 164 TCR beta chains were listed by the study as associated with cytomegalovirus. Because counts were too low, approximately 18 rarely observed V segments, including chromosome 9 orphons, were excluded from the earlier analysis of fewer than 650 of the donors. In vitro tests confirmed that a few of the cytomegalovirus-associated TCR beta chains recognize cytomegalovirus antigens. Only TCR beta chains were sequenced in this cohort, and the absence of alpha or paired-chain data limited detectable features. Immune exposure information for the cohort was limited to CMV serostatus. According to a later genetic analysis, donors in an Asian-associated ancestry cluster had fewer N-insertions in productive TCRs than the approximately 700-donor mean. In a later analysis, TCR association rates were found to vary across HLA loci, with the most associated TCRs seen for DRB1 alleles and the fewest for HLA-C alleles. When HLA alleles, especially DR and DQ, strongly co-occurred, TCR associations were difficult to assign to individual alleles. Sequencing depth was assumed to be roughly uniform across donors in the presence/absence analyses, though that assumption may not hold. The classifier was reported to diagnose cytomegalovirus status with high specificity and sensitivity in both the original and validation cohorts. The authors suggested that the approach could potentially be extended to other disease states and immunological phenotypes. A later analysis reported that several top co-occurrence clusters appeared linked to parvovirus B19, influenza, CMV and Epstein-Barr virus. Correlated functional status among segregating V segments might be attributable to linkage disequilibrium, but an unknown experimental factor could not be ruled out. A later genetic analysis associated a missense DCLRE1C variant with V-gene and J-gene trimming of TCR beta chains, and an independent cohort replicated the association. At a false discovery rate of 0.05, a later analysis linked around 15,000 TCR beta sequences to specific HLA alleles. In a later analysis, most CMV-associated TCR beta chains were found to appear HLA-restricted, with HLA associations seemingly driven largely by CMV exposure. In an earlier analysis of approximately 590 of the donors, most TCR beta V segments appeared in productive rearrangements about 87% or about 30% of the time, broadly matching IMGT annotations. Some IMGT-functional V segments, including TRBV6-2 and TRBV6-3, could not be told apart with the 87-base-pair reads, so those segments were excluded. In a later analysis, HLA-associated TCR beta chains showed more clonal expansion and lower generation probabilities than non-associated chains that were equally common. Most TCR sequences were seen in very few donors, while some public TCRs were found in many individuals.

About this clone: The antigen this receptor binds is unknown. It has no much larger one-base neighbor in the sample; base qualities were not kept.

The library relied on the immunoSEQ multiplex PCR assay. A mixture of 60 forward primers for TCR Vbeta segments and 13 reverse primers for TCR Jbeta segments was used in the multiplex PCR. The CDR3 region of rearranged TCR beta genes was amplified from genomic DNA by a multiplex PCR assay. The amplified TCR beta libraries were sequenced on the Illumina HiSeq System as 87-base-pair reads. In the paper's pipeline: In a later analysis, 70 million to 95 million unique TCR beta chains were counted across the approximately 620 repertoires, and roughly 11 million of these chains were shared by at least two donors. Raw reads were error-corrected and collapsed into unique sequences by a nearest-neighbor algorithm in which closely related sequences were merged to remove PCR and sequencing errors. Alignment of CDR3 sequences to IMGT reference sequences was used to assign V, D and J gene segments. For a sequence to be retained, a match of at least six nucleotides was required to both a V gene segment and a J gene segment. Rearrangements were called productive when the CDR3 lacked stop codons and stayed in frame with V and J; all others were non-productive. CDR3 was defined according to IMGT convention as the region running from the second conserved V-encoded cysteine to the conserved J-encoded phenylalanine. Sequences without an unambiguous match to a single V gene segment were excluded from the earlier analysis of approximately 600 of the donors. An earlier analysis of a few hundred of the donors classified V segments as functional when productive rearrangements were above 56.7% and as segregating when the standard deviation between donors was above 5%. To diagnose cytomegalovirus status from the catalog of TCR beta chain sequences, a statistical classification framework was built. In a later analysis, TCR nucleotide sequences were compared against IMGT/GENE-DB human TR gene sequences so that V and J genes could be assigned. In a later analysis, CDR3 sequences and most-parsimonious VDJ recombination scenarios were assigned using the TCRdist pipeline. In a later analysis, each TCR beta chain was defined by its CDR3 amino acid sequence together with its V-gene family, and reads without a unique V-gene family were excluded. A later analysis removed nearly 600 highly shared, low-generation-probability nucleotide sequences to deal with suspected cross-contamination and a sequencing artifact. A later analysis calculated a clonal expansion index for each public chain from normalized within-repertoire ranks of inferred template counts. Generation probabilities in a later analysis came from a VDJ recombination model fitted to out-of-frame rearrangements, and those results were checked against IGoR. In a later analysis, TCR-TCR, TCR-HLA and TCR-CMV co-occurrence was scored with hypergeometric tests, and a repertoire-size bias correction was applied to TCR pairs. False discovery rates were estimated in a later analysis by permuting HLA or CMV assignments 20 times. A later analysis grouped co-occurring TCRs with DBSCAN, adding TCRdist sequence similarity when clustering within HLA-allele-positive subsets. Repertoires with fewer than 30,000 or more than 120,000 public chains, plus five repertoires with anomalous nucleotide sharing, were excluded from co-occurrence clustering. Not all clones reach the TCRdb copy of this immuneACCESS table, which keeps in-frame sequences only. Checked studies attribute under half of the gap to unresolved V genes and leave the rest unexplained. Clonal size and the V and J genes are those of that table, whereas D and trimming came from the DNA. The sample records 95,000 to 150,000 clones, about 80% of which are singletons. The ten most abundant clones make up around 1.5% of the sample.

The germline V gene (reference sequence) provides CDR1 LNHDA and CDR2 SQIVND. Between the V and J ends, shortened by 5 bases and 0 bases respectively, the junction contains 17 bases. Inclusive of the bounding cysteine and phenylalanine, the CDR3 is 17 residues long. The entry retains the CDR3 DNA only, 51 bases that are in frame from base 1. In total, roughly 670 healthy bone marrow donors made up the cohort. Cohort members were all nominally healthy when sampled, although unrecorded immune exposures were likely present. The donor tested CMV seronegative, placing the donor among the 352 seronegative members of the cohort. A peripheral blood sample was provided by each donor, and peripheral blood mononuclear cells were used for TCR beta sequencing. Genomic DNA was extracted from the blood cell samples with the Qiagen DNeasy Blood Extraction Kit.

Source material: PBMCs. In this chain, TRBV19 is recombined with TRBJ1-3; a tentative D call is TRBD1 (5 bases match). The TCR sequence derives from a woman younger than 35 in good health and CMV-seronegative. The DNA reads as follows: TGTGCCAGTAGTGGACAATTAGCATCCCTCTCTGGAAACACCATATATTTT. This codes for CASSGQLASLSGNTIYF.